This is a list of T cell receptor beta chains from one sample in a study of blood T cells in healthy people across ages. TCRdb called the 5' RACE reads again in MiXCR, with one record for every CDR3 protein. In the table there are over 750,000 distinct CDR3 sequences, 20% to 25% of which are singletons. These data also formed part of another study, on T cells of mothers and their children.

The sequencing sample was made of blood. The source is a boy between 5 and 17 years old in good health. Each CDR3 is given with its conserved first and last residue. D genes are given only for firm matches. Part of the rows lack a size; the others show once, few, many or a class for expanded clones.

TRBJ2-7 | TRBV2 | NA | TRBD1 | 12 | TGTGCCTCCCAGGGGGCCATATACGAGCAGTACTTC | CASQGAIYEQYF
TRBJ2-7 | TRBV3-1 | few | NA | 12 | TGTGCCAGCAGCCACCAGGGGCTTGAGCAGTACTTC | CASSHQGLEQYF
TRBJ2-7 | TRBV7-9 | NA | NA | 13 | TGTGCCAGCAGTAGCGGGGACAGATACGAGCAGTACTTC | CASSSGDRYEQYF
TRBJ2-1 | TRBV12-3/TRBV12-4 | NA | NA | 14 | TGTGCCAGCAGTTTAAGCAGGGTGACGGGCGAGCAGTTCTTC | CASSLSRVTGEQFF
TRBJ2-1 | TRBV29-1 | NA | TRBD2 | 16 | TGCAGCGTTGTACTGGCGGGAGGTCGCTCCTACAATGAGCAGTTCTTC | CSVVLAGGRSYNEQFF
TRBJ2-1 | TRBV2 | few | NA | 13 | TGTGCCAGCAACGACTATTACAACAATGAGCAGTTCTTC | CASNDYYNNEQFF
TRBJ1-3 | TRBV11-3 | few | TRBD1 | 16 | TGTGCCAGCAACGCCGGGACAGCTAAGTCTGGAAACACCATATATTTT | CASNAGTAKSGNTIYF
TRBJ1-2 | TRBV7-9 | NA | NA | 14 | TGTGCCAGCAGCCAGGACGGAGAACTCTATAGCTACACCTTC | CASSQDGELYSYTF
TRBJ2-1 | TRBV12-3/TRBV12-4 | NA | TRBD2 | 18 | TGTGCCAGCAGTTTGCTAGCGGGGGACATTCTTTCCTACAATGAGCAGTTCTTC | CASSLLAGDILSYNEQFF
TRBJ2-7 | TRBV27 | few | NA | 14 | TGTGCCAGCAGTCCCCTCCTGCAGAACTACGAGCAGTACTTC | CASSPLLQNYEQYF
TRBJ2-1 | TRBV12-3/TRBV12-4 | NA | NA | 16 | TGTGCCAGCAGTTTGAGCCCGGGAGAGTCCTACAATGAGCAGTTCTTC | CASSLSPGESYNEQFF
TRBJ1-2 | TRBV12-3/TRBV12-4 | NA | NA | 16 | TGTGCCAGCACTTTAGGGGTATTGTCCTTCCGGTATGGCTACACCTTC | CASTLGVLSFRYGYTF
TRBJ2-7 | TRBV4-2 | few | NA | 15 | TGTGCCAGCAGCCCCCTCGCGCCCCGCCCCTACGAGCAGTACTTC | CASSPLAPRPYEQYF
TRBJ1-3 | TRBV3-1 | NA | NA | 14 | TGTGCCAGCAGCCCAGACACCCCTGGAAACACCATATATTTT | CASSPDTPGNTIYF
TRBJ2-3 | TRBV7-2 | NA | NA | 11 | TGTGCCAGCAGCTTAATGAATACGCAGTATTTT | CASSLMNTQYF